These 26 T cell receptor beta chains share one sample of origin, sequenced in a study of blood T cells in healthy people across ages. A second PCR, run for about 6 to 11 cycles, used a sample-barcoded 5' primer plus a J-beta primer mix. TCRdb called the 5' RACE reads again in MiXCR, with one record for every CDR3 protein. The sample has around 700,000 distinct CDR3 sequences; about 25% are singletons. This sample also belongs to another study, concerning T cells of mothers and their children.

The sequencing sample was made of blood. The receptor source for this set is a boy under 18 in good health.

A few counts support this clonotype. The CDR3 loop reads CASSRTGGPYGYTF. CDR3 nucleotides: TGTGCCAGCAGTCGGACAGGGGGCCCTTATGGCTACACCTTC. The J gene is TRBJ1-2, the V gene TRBV12-3 or TRBV12-4; 11 nucleotides agree with TRBD1. The CDR3 totals 14 residues. V gave up 5 bases and J gave up 5 bases; unmatched junction bases: 4.

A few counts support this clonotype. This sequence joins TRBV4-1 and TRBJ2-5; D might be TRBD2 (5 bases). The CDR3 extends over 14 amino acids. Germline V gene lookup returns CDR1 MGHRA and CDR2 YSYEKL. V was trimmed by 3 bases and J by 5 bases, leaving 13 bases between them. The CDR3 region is CASSQPGMSETQYF. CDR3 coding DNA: TGCGCCAGCAGCCAGCCGGGGATGTCGGAGACCCAGTACTTC.

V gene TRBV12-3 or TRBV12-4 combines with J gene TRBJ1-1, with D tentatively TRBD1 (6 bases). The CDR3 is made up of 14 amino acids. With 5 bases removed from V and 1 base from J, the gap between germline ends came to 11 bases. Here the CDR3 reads CASSPQTGNTEAFF. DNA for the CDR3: TGTGCCAGCAGTCCCCAGACAGGGAACACTGAAGCTTTCTTT.

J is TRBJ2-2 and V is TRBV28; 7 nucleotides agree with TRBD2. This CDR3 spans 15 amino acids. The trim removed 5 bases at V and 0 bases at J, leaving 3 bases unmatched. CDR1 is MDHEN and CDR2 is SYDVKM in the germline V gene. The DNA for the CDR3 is TGTGCCAGCAGTCTAGCGGTTACGAACACCGGGGAGCTGTTTTTT. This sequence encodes CASSLAVTNTGELFF.

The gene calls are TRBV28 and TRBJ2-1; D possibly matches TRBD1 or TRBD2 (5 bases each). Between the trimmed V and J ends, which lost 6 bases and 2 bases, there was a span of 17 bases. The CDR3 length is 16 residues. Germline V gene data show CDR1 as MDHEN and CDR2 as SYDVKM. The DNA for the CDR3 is TGTGCCAGCAGCTTGGTGGGGACGGAGACCTACAATGAGCAGTTCTTC. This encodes CASSLVGTETYNEQFF.

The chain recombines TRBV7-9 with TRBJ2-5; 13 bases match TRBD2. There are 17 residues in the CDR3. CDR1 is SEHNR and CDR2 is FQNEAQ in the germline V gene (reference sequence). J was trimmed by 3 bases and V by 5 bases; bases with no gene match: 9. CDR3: CASSPGTSGVIKETQYF. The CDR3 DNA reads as TGTGCCAGCAGCCCCGGGACTAGCGGGGTAATAAAAGAGACCCAGTACTTC.

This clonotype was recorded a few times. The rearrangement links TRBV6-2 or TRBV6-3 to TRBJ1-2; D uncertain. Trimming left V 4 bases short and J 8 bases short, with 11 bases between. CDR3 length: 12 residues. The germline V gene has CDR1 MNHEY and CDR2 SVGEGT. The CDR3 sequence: CASSSPDSGYTF. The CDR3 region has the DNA TGTGCCAGCAGTTCCCCGGACTCAGGCTACACCTTC.

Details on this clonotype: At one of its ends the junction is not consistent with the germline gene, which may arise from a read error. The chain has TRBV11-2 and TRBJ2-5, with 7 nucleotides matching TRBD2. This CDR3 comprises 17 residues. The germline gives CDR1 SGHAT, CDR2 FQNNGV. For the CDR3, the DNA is TGTACCAGCAGCCCGCGGGTACGACGGGGGGTCCAAGAGACCCGGTACTTC. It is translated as CTSSPRVRRGVQETRYF.

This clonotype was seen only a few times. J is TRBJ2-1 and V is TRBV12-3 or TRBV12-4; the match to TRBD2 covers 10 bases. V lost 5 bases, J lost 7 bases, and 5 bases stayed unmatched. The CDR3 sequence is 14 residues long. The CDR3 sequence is CASSASGRGNEQFF. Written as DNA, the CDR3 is TGTGCCAGCAGTGCCAGCGGGAGGGGGAATGAGCAGTTCTTC.

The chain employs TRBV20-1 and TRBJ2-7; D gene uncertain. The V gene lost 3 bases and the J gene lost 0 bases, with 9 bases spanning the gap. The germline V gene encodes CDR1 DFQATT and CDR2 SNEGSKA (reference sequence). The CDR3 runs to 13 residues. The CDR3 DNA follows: TGCAGTGCTAGGGTAGAGAGCTCCTACGAGCAGTACTTC. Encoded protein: CSARVESSYEQYF.

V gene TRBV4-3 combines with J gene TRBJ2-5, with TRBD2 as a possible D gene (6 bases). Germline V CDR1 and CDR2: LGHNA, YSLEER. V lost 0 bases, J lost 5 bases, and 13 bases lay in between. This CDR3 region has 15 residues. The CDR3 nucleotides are TGCGCCAGCAGCCAAGATCTTGGAGGGGTGGAGACCCAGTACTTC. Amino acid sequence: CASSQDLGGVETQYF.

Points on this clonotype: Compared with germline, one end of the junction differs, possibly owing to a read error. CDR3 DNA sequence: TGTGCCAGCAGTACTTCTATCGGCAGCTCCTACGCGCAGTACTTC. Protein product: CASSTSIGSSYAQYF. The chain combines TRBV2 with TRBJ2-7; D not certain. Germline V CDR1 and CDR2: SNHLY, FYNNEI. The CDR3 runs 15 residues.

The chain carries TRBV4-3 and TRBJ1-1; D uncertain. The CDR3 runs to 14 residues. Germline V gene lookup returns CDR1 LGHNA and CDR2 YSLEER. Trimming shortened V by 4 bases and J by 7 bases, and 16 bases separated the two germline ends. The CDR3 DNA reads TGCGCCAGCAGCCTCTCGTACAAGGACGGTGAAGCTTTCTTT. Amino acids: CASSLSYKDGEAFF.

The CDR3 loop reads CASSVGLAGDDEQFF. CDR3 coding DNA: TGCGCCAGCAGCGTCGGACTAGCGGGAGACGATGAGCAGTTCTTC. V usage is TRBV5-1 and J usage is TRBJ2-1, with TRBD2 matching over 13 bases. The junction had 6 bases not matched to a gene; V was cut back by 4 bases and J by 8 bases. The CDR3 length is 15 residues. Looked up from germline, CDR1 is SGHRS and CDR2 is YFSETQ.

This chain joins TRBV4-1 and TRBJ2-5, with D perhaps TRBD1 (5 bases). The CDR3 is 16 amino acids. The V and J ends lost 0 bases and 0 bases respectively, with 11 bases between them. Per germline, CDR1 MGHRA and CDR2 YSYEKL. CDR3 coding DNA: TGCGCCAGCAGCCAAGATAATAGCAGGGACCAAGAGACCCAGTACTTC. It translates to CASSQDNSRDQETQYF.

CDR3 DNA: TGTGCCACCAGCAGATCACGAACCCAAGAGACCCAGTACTTC. Protein: CATSRSRTQETQYF. The chain has TRBV15 and TRBJ2-5; unclear D gene. Germline V gene data show CDR1 as LNHNV and CDR2 as YYDKDF (reference sequence). V was clipped by 2 bases and J by 1 base, with 8 bases between them. CDR3 size: 14 residues.

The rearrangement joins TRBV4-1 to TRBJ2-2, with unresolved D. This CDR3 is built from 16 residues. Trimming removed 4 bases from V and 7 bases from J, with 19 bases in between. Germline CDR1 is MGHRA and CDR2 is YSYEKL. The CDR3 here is CASSPGRILPDGELFF. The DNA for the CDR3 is TGCGCCAGCAGCCCTGGACGTATCCTCCCAGACGGGGAGCTGTTTTTT.

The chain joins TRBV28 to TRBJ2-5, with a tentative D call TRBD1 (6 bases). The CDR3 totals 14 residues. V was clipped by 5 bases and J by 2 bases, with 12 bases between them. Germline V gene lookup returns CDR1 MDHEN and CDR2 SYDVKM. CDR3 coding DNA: TGTGCCAGCAGTGCCGGGACACCGCAAGAGACCCAGTACTTC. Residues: CASSAGTPQETQYF.

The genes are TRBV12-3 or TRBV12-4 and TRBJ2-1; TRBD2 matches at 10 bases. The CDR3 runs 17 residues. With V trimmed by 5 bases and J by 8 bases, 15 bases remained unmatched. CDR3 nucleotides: TGTGCCAGCAGTATACGACTAGCGGGTTTGGCTGTCCATGAGCAGTTCTTC. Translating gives CASSIRLAGLAVHEQFF.

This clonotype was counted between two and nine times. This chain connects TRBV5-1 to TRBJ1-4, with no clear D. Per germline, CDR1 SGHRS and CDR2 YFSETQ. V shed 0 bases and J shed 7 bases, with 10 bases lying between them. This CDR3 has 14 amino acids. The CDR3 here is CASSLVAAGEKLFF. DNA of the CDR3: TGCGCCAGCAGCTTGGTGGCAGCGGGTGAAAAACTGTTTTTT.

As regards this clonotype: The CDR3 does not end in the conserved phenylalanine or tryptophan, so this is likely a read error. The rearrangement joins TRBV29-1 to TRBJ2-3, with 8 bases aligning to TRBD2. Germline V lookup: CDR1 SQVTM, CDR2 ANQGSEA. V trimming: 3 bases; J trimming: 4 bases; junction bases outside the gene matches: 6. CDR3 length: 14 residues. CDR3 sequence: CSVDRILAADTQYS. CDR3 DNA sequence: TGCAGCGTTGACAGAATACTAGCGGCAGATACGCAGTATTCT.

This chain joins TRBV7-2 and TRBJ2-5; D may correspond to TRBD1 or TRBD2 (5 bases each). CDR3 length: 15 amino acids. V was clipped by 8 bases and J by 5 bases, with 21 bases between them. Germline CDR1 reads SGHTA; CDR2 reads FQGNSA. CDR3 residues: CASWDVLRLGETQYF. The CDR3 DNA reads TGTGCCAGCTGGGACGTACTGCGCCTCGGGGAGACCCAGTACTTC.

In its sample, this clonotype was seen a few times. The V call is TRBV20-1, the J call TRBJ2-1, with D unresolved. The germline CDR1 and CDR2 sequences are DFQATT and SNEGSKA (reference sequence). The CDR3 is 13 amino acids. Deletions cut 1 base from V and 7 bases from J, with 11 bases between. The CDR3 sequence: CSARGWVSNEQFF. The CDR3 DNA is TGCAGTGCTAGAGGTTGGGTTAGTAATGAGCAGTTCTTC.

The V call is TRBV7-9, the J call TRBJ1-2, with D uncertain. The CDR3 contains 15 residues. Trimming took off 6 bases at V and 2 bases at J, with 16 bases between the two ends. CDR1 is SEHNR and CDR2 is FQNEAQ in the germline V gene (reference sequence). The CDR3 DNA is TGTGCCAGCAGTGAGACAACCCTCCTAAACTATGGCTACACCTTC. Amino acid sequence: CASSETTLLNYGYTF.

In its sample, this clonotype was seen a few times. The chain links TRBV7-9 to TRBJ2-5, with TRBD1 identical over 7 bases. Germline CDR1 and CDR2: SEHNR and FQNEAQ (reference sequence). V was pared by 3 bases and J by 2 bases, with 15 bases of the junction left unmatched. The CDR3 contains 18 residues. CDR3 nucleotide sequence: TGTGCCAGCAGCTTCTTGGGGACAGACTTGCCCCATCAAGAGACCCAGTACTTC. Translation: CASSFLGTDLPHQETQYF.

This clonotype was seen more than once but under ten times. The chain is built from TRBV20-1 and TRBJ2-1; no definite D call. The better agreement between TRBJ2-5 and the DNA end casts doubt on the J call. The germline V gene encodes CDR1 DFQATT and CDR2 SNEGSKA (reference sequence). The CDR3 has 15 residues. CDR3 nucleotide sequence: TGCAGTGCTACCTTCGATCGACACCGATGGGAGACCCAGTACTTC. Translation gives CSATFDRHRWETQYF.